This T cell receptor beta chain derives from a study of blood T cells in healthy people across ages. Overall study results and limits: Estimates drawn from one million T cells were deemed to understate diversity. Researchers said unsorted PBMCs prevented a conclusive naive versus antigen-experienced comparison.

PCR was performed a second time for about 6 to 12 cycles using a sample-barcoded 5' primer and a J-beta primer mix. TCRdb reprocessed the 5' RACE reads via MiXCR and lists one record per CDR3 protein. Here the sample spans 1,800,000 or so distinct CDR3 sequences, approximately 40% being singletons. This clonotype was observed a few times. Its antigen is unidentified. This clonotype was obtained from a human donor in good health. The sample consisted of blood.

DNA for the CDR3: TGTGCCAGCAGCCAAGAGTTACAGGGTTGGTTGGATACGCAGTATTTT. It codes for CASSQELQGWLDTQYF. The chain joins TRBV14 to TRBJ2-3, with a possible D match to TRBD1 (6 bases). Germline CDR1 and CDR2: SGHDN and FVKESK. The CDR3 runs to 16 residues. The V end lost 0 bases, the J end lost 6 bases, and 16 bases lay between the germline ends. Full variable domain (remainder filled in from reference TRBV14 and TRBJ2-3): EAGVTQFPSHSVIEKGQTVTLRCDPISGHDNLYWYRRVMGKEIKFLLHFVKESKQDESGMPNNRFLAERTGGTYSTLKVQPAELEDSGVYFCASSQELQGWLDTQYFGPGTRLTVL.